This TCR beta chain was sequenced in a study of shared clonotypes between healthy human individuals. Study-wide findings and caveats: Collection of samples was limited to blood; tissue repertoires likely differ. Shared clonotypes across all four donors exceeded non-shared ones in generation probability.

TCRdb's table, derived via immunoSEQ multiplex PCR, lists solely in-frame clones and lacks some. Of 2 million to 2.5 million clones listed, 90% to 96% were seen once; the top ten hold about 0.13%. Worth noting for this clone: Antigen unknown.

The CDR3 consists of 14 residues. V lost 8 bases and J lost 1; bases outside the gene matches: 6. Germline V gene lookup returns CDR1 MNHNS and CDR2 SASEGT. The sample was naive CD4+ T cells sorted from blood. The subset is: CD45RA+ positively selected. The chain couples TRBV6-1 to TRBJ1-1, with 8 bases identical to TRBD1. The clonotype comes from a man between 18 and 35 years old in good health. The CDR3 DNA is TGTGCCAGCGCAAGACAGGGGACGAACACTGAAGCTTTCTTT. Its protein product is CASARQGTNTEAFF.